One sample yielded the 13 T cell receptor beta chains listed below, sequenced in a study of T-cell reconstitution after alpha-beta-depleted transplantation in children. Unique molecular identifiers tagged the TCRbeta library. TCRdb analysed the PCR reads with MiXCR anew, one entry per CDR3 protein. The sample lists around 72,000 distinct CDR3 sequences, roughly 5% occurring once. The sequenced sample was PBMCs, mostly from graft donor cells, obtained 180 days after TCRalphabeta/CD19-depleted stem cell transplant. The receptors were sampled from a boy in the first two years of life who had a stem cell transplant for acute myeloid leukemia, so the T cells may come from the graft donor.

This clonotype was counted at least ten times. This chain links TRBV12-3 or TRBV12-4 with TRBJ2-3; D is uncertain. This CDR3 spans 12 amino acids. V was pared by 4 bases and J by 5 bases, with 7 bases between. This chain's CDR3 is CASSWDVDTQYF. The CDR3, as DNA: TGTGCCAGCAGTTGGGATGTAGATACGCAGTATTTT.

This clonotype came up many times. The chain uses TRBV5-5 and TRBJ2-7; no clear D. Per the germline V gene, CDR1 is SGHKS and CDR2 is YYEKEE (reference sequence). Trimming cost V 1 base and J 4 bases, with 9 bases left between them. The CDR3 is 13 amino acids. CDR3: CASSLQGLYEQYV. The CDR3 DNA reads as TGTGCCAGCAGCTTGCAAGGGTTGTACGAGCAGTACGTC.

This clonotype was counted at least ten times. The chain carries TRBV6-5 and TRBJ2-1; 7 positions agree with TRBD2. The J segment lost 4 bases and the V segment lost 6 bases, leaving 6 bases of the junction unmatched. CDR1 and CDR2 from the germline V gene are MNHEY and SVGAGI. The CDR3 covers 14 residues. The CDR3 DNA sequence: TGTGCCAGCAGCCCTAGCGGCCCGTACAATGAGCAGTTCTTC. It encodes CASSPSGPYNEQFF.

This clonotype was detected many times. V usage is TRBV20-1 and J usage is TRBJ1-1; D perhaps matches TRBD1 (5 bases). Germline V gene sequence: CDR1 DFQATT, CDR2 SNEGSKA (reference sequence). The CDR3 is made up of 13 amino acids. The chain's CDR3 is CSPYGGGVTEAFF. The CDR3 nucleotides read TGCAGCCCTTACGGGGGAGGAGTCACTGAAGCTTTCTTT.

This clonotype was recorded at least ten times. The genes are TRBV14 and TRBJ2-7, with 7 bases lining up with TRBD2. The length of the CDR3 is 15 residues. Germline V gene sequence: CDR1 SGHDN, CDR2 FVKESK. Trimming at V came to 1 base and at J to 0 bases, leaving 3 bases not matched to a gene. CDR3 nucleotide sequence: TGTGCCAGCAGCCAAGGACTAGCCCCCTCCTACGAGCAGTACTTC. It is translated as CASSQGLAPSYEQYF.

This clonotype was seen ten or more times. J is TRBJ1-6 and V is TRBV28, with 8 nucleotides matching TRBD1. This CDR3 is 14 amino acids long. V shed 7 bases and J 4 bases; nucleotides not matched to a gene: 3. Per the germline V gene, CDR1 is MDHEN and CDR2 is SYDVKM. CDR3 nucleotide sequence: TGTGCCAGCACAGGGGGCGTTTATAATTCACCCCTCCACTTT. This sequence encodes CASTGGVYNSPLHF.

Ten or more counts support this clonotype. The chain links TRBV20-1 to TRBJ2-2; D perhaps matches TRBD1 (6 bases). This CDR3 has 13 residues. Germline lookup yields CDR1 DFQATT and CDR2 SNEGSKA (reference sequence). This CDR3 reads CSQRQDRTGELFF. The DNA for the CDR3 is TGCAGCCAAAGACAGGATCGAACCGGGGAGCTGTTTTTT.

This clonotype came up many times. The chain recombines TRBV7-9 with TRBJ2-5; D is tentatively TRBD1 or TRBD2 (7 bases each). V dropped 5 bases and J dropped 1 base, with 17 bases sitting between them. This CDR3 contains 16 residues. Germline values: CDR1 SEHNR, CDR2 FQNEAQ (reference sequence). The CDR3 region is CASSPRGRGFQETQYF. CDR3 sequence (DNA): TGTGCCAGCAGCCCCAGGGGGAGGGGTTTCCAAGAGACCCAGTACTTC.

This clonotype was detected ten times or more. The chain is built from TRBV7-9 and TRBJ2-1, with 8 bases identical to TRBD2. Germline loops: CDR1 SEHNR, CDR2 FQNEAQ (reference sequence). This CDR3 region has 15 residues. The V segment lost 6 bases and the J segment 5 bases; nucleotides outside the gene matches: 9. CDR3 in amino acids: CASSGGGTLNNEQFF. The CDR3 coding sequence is TGTGCCAGCAGTGGCGGGGGGACCCTAAACAATGAGCAGTTCTTC.

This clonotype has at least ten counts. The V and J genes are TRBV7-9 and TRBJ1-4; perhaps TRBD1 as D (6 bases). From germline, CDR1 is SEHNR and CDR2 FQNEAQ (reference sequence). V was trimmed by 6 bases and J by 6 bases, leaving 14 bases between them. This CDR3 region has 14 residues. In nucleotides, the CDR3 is TGTGCCAGCAGGTCCCAGGGGCCCCATGAAAAACTGTTTTTT. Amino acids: CASRSQGPHEKLFF.

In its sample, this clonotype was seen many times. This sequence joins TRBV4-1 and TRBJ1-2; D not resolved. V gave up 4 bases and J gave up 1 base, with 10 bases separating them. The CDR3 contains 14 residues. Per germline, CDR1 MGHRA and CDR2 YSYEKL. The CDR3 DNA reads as TGCGCCAGCAGCCCCAGCAGTCATAACTATGGCTACACCTTC. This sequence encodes CASSPSSHNYGYTF.

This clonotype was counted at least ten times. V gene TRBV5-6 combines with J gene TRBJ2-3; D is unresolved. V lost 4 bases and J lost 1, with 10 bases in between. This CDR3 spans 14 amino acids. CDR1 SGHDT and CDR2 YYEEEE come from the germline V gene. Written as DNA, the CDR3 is TGTGCCAGCAGCCCTAGGTGGGGCACAGATACGCAGTATTTT. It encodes CASSPRWGTDTQYF.

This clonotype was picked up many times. In DNA form, the CDR3 reads TGTGCCAGTTACGGCCCGAGGGAGAGGTCCTACAATGAGCAGTTCTTC. The encoded protein is CASYGPRERSYNEQFF. The chain has TRBV18 and TRBJ2-1; D is perhaps TRBD2 (5 bases). Germline V gene data show CDR1 as KGHSH and CDR2 as LQKENI. V shed 9 bases and J shed 1 base, with 19 bases lying between them. The CDR3 extends over 16 amino acids. The whole variable domain, filled in from reference TRBV18 and TRBJ2-1, reads NAGVMQNPRHLVRRRGQEARLRCSPMKGHSHVYWYRQLPEEGLKFMVYLQKENIIDESGMPKERFSAEFPKEGPSILRIQQVVRGDSAAYFCASYGPRERSYNEQFFGPGTRLTVL.